This record concerns one TCR beta chain sequence. Here immunoSEQ multiplex PCR was the method, and the copy in TCRdb shows in-frame clones only, minus some. This sample has 330,000 or so clones; approximately 88% occur once, and the top ten carry roughly a tenth. The sample is drawn from a study of blood T cell repertoires in COVID-19. The V end was cut by 2 bases, the J end by 4 bases, with 11 bases between. The CDR3 length is 14 residues. Germline values: CDR1 MNHNS, CDR2 SASEGT. The TCR was taken from a man aged 30 to 39 with COVID-19, enrolled during active disease. The sample was peripheral blood. This chain joins TRBV6-1 and TRBJ1-2, with TRBD1 as a possible D gene (5 bases). Written as DNA, the CDR3 is TGTGCCAGCAGTGAATTGAAGGGACTCTATGGCTACACCTTC. The encoded protein is CASSELKGLYGYTF.